This T cell receptor beta chain was retrieved from a study of cytomegalovirus exposure and HLA in healthy donors. Trimming cost V 5 bases and J 2 bases, with 12 bases left between them. CDR3 length equals 14 residues. The germline gives CDR1 GTSNPN, CDR2 SVGIG (reference sequence). With regard to this clone: As yet, its antigen is unknown.

Findings of the study overall: A list of about 180 TCR beta chains associated with cytomegalovirus was given. In the 120 validation repertoires, 94% of cluster scores exceeded 0, per a later analysis. Most TCR sequences proved rare, with some public TCRs found in many donors.

Method: immunoSEQ multiplex PCR; TCRdb's copy keeps in-frame clones and lacks some. The data contain approximately 76,000 clones, approximately 94% of them singletons. The sequence derives from a woman younger than 30 in good health and CMV-seropositive. The chain uses TRBV30 and TRBJ2-2; possibly TRBD2 for D (6 bases). Sequenced sample: PBMCs. This chain's CDR3 is CAWARLGNTGELFF. For the CDR3, the DNA is TGTGCCTGGGCTAGACTAGGAAACACCGGGGAGCTGTTTTTT.